This T cell receptor (beta chain) was sequenced in a study of CD8+ T cells in alopecia areata. Treatment reported: oral pan-JAK inhibitor, 5-10 mg twice daily. Once RNA had been extracted, it was reverse transcribed into cDNA to act as the sequencing template. Data came from immunoSEQ multiplex PCR; TCRdb stores just in-frame clones and leaves some out. The data hold roughly 120,000 clones, with about 50% observed a single time. The material was CD4+ T cells sorted from blood, obtained at week 4, from a patient treated with tofacitinib. The receptor was derived from a human donor with alopecia areata.

The CDR3 loop reads CASSTGTSDYGYTF. Written as DNA, the CDR3 is TGCGCCAGCAGCACCGGGACATCAGACTATGGCTACACCTTC. The gene calls are TRBV5-1 and TRBJ1-2; weak D call: TRBD1 (6 bases). The germline V gene encodes CDR1 SGHRS and CDR2 YFSETQ. Trimming left V 4 bases short and J 3 bases short, with 13 bases between. This CDR3 has 14 residues.